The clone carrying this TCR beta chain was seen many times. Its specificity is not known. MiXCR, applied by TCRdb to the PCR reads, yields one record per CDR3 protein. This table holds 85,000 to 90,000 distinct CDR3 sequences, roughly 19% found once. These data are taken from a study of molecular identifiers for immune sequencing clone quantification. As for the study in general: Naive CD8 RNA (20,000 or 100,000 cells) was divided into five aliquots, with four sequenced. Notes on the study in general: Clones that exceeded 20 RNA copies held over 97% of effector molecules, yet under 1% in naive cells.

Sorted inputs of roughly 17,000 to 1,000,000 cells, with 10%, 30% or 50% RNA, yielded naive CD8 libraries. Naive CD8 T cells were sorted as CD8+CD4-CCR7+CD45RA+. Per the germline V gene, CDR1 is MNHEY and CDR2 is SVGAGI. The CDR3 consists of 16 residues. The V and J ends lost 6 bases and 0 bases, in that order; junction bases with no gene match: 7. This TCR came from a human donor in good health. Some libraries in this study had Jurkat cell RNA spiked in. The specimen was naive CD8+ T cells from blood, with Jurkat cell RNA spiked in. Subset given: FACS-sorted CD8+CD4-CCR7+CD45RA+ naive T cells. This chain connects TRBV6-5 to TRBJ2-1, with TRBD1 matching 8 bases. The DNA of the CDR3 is TGTGCCAGCAGCCATGGACAGGGCAACTCCTACAATGAGCAGTTCTTC. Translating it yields CASSHGQGNSYNEQFF.